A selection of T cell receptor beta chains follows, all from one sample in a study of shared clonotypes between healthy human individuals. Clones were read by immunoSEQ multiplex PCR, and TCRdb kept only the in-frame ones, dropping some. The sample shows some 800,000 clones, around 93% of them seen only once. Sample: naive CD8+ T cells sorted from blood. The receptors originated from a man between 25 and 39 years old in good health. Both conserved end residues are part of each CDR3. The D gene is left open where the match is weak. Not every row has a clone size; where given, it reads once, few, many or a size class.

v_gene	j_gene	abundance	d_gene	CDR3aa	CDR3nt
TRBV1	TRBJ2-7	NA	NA	CTSSQTRAEFPYEQYF	TGCACCAGCAGCCAGACTAGGGCGGAGTTCCCCTACGAGCAGTACTTC
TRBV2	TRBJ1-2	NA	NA	CASIGGRINYGYTF	TGTGCCAGCATTGGGGGTCGGATCAACTATGGCTACACCTTC
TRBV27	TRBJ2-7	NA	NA	CASSLSSAIYEQYF	TGTGCCAGCAGTTTATCTTCAGCGATTTACGAGCAGTACTTC
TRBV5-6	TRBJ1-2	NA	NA	CASSVTGYYGYTF	TGTGCCAGCAGCGTCACAGGGTACTATGGCTACACCTTC
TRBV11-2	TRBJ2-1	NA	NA	CASSLDSWATEESYNEQFF	TGTGCCAGCAGCTTAGATTCTTGGGCGACCGAGGAGTCCTACAATGAGCAGTTCTTC
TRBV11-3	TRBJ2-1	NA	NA	CASSLTLPGAMGFF	TGTGCCAGCAGCTTAACCCTTCCGGGAGCCATGGGGTTCTTC
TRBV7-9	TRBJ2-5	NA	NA	CASSFSPGPRQETQYF	TGTGCCAGCAGCTTTTCCCCGGGCCCCCGACAAGAGACCCAGTACTTC
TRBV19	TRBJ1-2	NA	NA	CASSSGYGYTF	TGTGCCAGTAGTAGCGGGTATGGCTACACCTTC
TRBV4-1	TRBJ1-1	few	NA	CASSPRQAGSPEAFF	TGCGCCAGCAGCCCCCGCCAAGCAGGGAGTCCTGAAGCTTTCTTT
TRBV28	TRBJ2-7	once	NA	CASSFRTVGNEQYF	TGTGCCAGCAGTTTCCGTACAGTTGGTAACGAGCAGTACTTC
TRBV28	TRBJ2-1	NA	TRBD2	CASSLAGVGNEQFF	TGTGCCAGCAGTTTAGCGGGAGTAGGAAATGAGCAGTTCTTC
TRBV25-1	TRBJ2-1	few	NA	CASSDRDSGLINNEQFF	TGTGCCAGCAGTGACAGGGATAGCGGATTAATCAACAATGAGCAGTTCTTC
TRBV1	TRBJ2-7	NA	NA	CTSSQKGVQYF	TGCACCAGCAGCCAAAAAGGGGTGCAGTACTTC
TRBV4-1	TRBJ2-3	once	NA	CASSQYDRTSTDTQYF	TGCGCCAGCAGCCAATACGACAGGACTAGCACAGATACGCAGTATTTT
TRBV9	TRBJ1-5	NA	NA	CASSATGYSNQPQHF	TGTGCCAGCAGCGCCACAGGATATAGCAATCAGCCCCAGCATTTT
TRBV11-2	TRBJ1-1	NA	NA	CASSILPGQANTEAFF	TGTGCCAGCAGCATATTACCGGGACAAGCGAACACTGAAGCTTTCTTT
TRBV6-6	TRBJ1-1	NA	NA	CASSYYGDTEAFF	TGTGCCAGCAGTTACTACGGTGACACTGAAGCTTTCTTT
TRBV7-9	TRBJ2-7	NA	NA	CASSLDRPYSYEQYF	TGTGCCAGCAGCCTCGATAGGCCCTACTCCTACGAGCAGTACTTC
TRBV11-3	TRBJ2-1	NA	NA	CASSLSGLSLYNEQFF	TGTGCCAGCAGCTTATCAGGACTCTCTTTATACAATGAGCAGTTCTTC
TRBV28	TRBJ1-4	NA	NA	CASSFLAGGQRLFF	NA
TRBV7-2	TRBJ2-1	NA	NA	CASSLRPLGNEQFF	TGTGCCAGCAGCTTACGTCCCTTGGGCAATGAGCAGTTCTTC
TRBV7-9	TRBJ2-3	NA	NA	CASSLVIDDTQYF	TGTGCCAGCAGCTTAGTCATTGACGATACGCAGTATTTT
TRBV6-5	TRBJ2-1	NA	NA	CASSYVRTGPYNEQFF	TGTGCCAGCAGTTACGTGCGCACCGGTCCCTACAATGAGCAGTTCTTC
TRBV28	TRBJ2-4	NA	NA	CASIYPTVDSAKNIQYF	TGTGCCAGCATCTACCCAACAGTGGACAGCGCCAAAAACATTCAGTACTTC
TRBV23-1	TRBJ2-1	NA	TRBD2	CASSQSKGTSGHNEQFF	TGCGCCAGCAGTCAATCGAAGGGGACTAGCGGTCACAATGAGCAGTTCTTC
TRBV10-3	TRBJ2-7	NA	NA	CAISDQDRKSYEQYF	TGTGCCATCAGTGATCAAGACAGGAAATCCTACGAGCAGTACTTC
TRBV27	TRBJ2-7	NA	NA	CASSRPRGEQYF	TGTGCCAGCAGCAGGCCAAGGGGCGAGCAGTACTTC
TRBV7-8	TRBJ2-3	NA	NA	CASSLRGPTDTQYF	TGTGCCAGCAGCCTACGGGGACCCACAGATACGCAGTATTTT
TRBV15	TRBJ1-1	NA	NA	CATSRDRARNTEAFF	TGTGCCACCAGCAGAGATAGGGCCAGGAACACTGAAGCTTTCTTT
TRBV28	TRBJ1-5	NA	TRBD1	CASSLRTGAGNQPQHF	TGTGCCAGCAGCCTCCGTACAGGGGCAGGCAATCAGCCCCAGCATTTT
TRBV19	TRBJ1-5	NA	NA	CASSNIGQGIQPQHF	TGTGCCAGTAGTAATATAGGGCAGGGTATTCAGCCCCAGCATTTT
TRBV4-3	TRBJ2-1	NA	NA	CASSQDGRTYNEQFF	TGCGCCAGCAGCCAAGACGGGCGGACCTACAATGAGCAGTTCTTC
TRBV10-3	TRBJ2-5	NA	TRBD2	CAISESTGLSETQYF	TGTGCCATCAGTGAGTCAACGGGACTAAGTGAGACCCAGTACTTC
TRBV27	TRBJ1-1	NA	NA	CASGPLSRAAFF	TGTGCCAGCGGTCCCCTCTCTAGGGCGGCTTTCTTT
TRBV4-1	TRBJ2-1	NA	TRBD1	CASSQGGTAYNEQFF	TGCGCCAGCAGCCAAGGGGGGACAGCCTACAATGAGCAGTTCTTC
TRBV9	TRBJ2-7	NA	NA	CASSSRQANSYEQYF	TGTGCCAGCAGCTCCCGACAGGCCAACTCCTACGAGCAGTACTTC
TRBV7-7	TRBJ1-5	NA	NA	CASSLRQDQPQHF	TGTGCTAGCAGCTTAAGACAAGATCAGCCCCAGCATTTT
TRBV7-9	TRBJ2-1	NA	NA	CASSHRVDEQFF	TGTGCCAGCAGCCACCGTGTAGATGAGCAGTTCTTC
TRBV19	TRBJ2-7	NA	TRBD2	CASSMSLAVYYEQYF	TGTGCCAGTAGTATGTCCCTAGCGGTGTATTACGAGCAGTACTTC
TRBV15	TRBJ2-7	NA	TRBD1	CATSRRTGYHEQYF	TGTGCCACCAGCAGACGGACAGGGTACCACGAGCAGTACTTC
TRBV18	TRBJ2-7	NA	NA	CASSLRETPLEQYF	TGTGCCAGCTCACTCAGAGAGACACCTTTGGAGCAGTACTTC
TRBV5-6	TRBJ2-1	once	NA	CASSFGINEQFF	TGTGCCAGCAGCTTCGGGATCAATGAGCAGTTCTTC
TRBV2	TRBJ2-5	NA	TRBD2	CASSGSGTSGRETQYF	TGTGCCAGCAGTGGAAGCGGGACTAGCGGGAGGGAGACCCAGTACTTC
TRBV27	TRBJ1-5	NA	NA	CASSLWSGGNQPQHF	TGTGCCAGCAGTTTATGGTCAGGGGGCAATCAGCCCCAGCATTTT
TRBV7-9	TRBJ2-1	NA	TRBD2	CASSFPSGRTGEQFF	TGTGCCAGCAGCTTTCCTAGCGGGAGGACTGGTGAGCAGTTCTTC
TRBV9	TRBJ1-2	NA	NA	CASSVDGGTGSWGNYGYTF	TGTGCCAGCAGCGTAGATGGGGGAACAGGTTCTTGGGGGAACTATGGCTACACCTTC
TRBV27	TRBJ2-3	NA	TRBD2	CASSLTSGGTDTQYF	TGTGCCAGCAGTTTAACTAGCGGGGGCACAGATACGCAGTATTTT
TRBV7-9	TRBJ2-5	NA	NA	CASSLVGELQETQYF	TGTGCCAGCAGCTTAGTTGGGGAACTCCAAGAGACCCAGTACTTC
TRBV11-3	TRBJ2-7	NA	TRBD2	CASSPREGAEQYF	TGTGCCAGCAGCCCCAGGGAGGGTGCCGAGCAGTACTTC
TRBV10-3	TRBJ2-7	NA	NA	CAISPTGRTYEQYF	TGTGCCATCAGTCCAACAGGAAGAACCTACGAGCAGTACTTC